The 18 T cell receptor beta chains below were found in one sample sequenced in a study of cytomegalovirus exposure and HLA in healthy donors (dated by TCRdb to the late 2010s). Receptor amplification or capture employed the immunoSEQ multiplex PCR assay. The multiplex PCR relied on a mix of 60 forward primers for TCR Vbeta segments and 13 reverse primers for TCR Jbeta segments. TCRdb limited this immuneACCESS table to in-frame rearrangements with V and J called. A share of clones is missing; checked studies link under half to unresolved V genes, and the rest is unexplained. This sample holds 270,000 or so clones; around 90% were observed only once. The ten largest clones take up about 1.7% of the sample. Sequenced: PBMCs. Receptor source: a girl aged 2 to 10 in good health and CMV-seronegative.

CDR3 in DNA: TGTGCCAGCAGCTTAGTGGGTGGCGACAGGGGGGCCTACGAGCAGTACTTC. The encoded protein is CASSLVGGDRGAYEQYF. J is TRBJ2-7 and V is TRBV7-9, with 9 nucleotides matching TRBD1. From germline, CDR1 is SEHNR and CDR2 FQNEAQ (reference sequence). The V gene end was trimmed by 1 base and the J gene end by 2 bases; junction bases not matched to a gene: 9. This CDR3 is built from 17 residues.

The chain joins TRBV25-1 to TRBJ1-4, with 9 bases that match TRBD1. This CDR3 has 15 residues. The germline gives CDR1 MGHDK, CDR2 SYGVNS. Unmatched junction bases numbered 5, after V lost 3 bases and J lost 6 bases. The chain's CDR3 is CASSDPGTGYEKLFF. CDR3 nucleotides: TGTGCCAGCAGTGACCCCGGGACAGGGTATGAAAAACTGTTTTTT.

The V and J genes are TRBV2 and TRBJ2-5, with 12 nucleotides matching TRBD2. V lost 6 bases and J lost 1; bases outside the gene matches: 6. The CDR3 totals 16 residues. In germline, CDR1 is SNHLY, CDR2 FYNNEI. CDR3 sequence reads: CASRVGLAGRQETQYF. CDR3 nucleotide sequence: TGTGCCAGCAGGGTCGGACTAGCGGGGCGCCAAGAGACCCAGTACTTC.

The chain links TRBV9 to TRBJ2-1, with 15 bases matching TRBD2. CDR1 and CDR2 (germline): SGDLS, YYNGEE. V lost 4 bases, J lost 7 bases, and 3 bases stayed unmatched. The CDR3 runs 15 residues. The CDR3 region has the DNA TGTGCCAGCAGCCGGACTAGCGGGGGGGCAAATGAGCAGTTCTTC. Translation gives CASSRTSGGANEQFF.

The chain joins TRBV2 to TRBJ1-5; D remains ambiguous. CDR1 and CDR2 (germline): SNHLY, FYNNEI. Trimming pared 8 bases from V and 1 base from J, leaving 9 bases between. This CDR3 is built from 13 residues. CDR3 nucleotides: TGTGCCAGCTCTGGAGGGAGCAATCAGCCCCAGCATTTT. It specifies CASSGGSNQPQHF.

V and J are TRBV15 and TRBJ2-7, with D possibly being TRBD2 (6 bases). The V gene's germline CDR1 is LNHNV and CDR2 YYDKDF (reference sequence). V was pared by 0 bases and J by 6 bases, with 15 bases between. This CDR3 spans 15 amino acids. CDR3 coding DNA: TGTGCCACCAGCAGAGATTGGGGGGTACGGAGCGAGCAGTACTTC. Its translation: CATSRDWGVRSEQYF.

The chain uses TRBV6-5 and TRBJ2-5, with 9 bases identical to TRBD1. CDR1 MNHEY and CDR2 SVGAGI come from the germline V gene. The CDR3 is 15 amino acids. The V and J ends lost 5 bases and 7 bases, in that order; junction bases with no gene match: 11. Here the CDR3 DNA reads TGTGCCAGCAGTCCCAACGGACAGGGGCTGGGGACCCAGTACTTC. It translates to CASSPNGQGLGTQYF.

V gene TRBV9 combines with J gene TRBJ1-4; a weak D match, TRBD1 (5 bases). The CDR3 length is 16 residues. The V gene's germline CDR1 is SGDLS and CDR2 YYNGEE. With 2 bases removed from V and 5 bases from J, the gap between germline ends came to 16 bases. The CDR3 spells CASSVGSWGRNEKLFF. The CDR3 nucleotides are TGTGCCAGCAGCGTGGGATCCTGGGGGAGGAATGAAAAACTGTTTTTT. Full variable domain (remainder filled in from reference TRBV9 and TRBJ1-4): DSGVTQTPKHLITATGQRVTLRCSPRSGDLSVYWYQQSLDQGLQFLIQYYNGEERAKGNILERFSAQQFPDLHSELNLSSLELGDSALYFCASSVGSWGRNEKLFFGSGTQLSVL.

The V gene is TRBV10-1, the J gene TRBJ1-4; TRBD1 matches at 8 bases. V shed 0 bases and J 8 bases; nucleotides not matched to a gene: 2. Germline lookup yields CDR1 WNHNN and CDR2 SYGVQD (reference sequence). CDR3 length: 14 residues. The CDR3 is CASSESWTGEKLFF. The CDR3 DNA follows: TGCGCCAGCAGTGAGTCGTGGACAGGGGAAAAACTGTTTTTT.

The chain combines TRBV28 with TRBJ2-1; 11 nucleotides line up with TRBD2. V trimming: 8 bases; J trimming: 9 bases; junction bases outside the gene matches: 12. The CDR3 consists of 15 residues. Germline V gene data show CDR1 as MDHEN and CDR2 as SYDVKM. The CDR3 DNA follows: TGTGCCAGCGGTCCTAGCGGGGGGACGTGGGTTGAGCAGTTCTTC. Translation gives CASGPSGGTWVEQFF.

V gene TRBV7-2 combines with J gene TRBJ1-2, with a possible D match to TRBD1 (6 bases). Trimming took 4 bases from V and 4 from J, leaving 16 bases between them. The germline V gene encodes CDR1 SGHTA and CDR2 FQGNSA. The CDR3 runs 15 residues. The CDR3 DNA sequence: TGTGCCAGCAGCTCCGCGGACAGCGAAACCTATGGCTACACCTTC. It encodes CASSSADSETYGYTF.

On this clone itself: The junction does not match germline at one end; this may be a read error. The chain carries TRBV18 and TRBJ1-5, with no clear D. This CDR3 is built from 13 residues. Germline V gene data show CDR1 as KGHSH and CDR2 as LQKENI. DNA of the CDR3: TGTGCCGGCTCACAATATAGCAATCAGCCCCAGCATTTT. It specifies CAGSQYSNQPQHF.

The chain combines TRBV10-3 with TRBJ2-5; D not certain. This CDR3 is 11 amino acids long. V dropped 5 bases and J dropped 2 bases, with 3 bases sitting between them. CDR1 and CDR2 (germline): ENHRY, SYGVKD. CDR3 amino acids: CAISSQETQYF. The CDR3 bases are TGTGCCATCAGTTCTCAAGAGACCCAGTACTTC.

The CDR3 protein is CASSGRQRGNTDTQYF. The DNA for the CDR3 is TGTGCCAGCAGCGGACGACAACGGGGAAACACAGATACGCAGTATTTT. This chain connects TRBV9 to TRBJ2-3, with TRBD2 as a possible D gene (5 bases). The germline V gene has CDR1 SGDLS and CDR2 YYNGEE. The CDR3 is 16 residues long. The germline V and J ends were trimmed by 3 bases and 2 bases, with 16 bases remaining between them.

CDR3 nucleotide sequence: TGTGCCAGCAGCCCGGACAGGGGGCAGGAGACCCAGTACTTC. This sequence encodes CASSPDRGQETQYF. The J gene is TRBJ2-5, the V gene TRBV7-2, with 11 nucleotides matching TRBD1. V was clipped by 5 bases and J by 5 bases; unmatched bases: 4. Germline V gene data show CDR1 as SGHTA and CDR2 as FQGNSA. This CDR3 spans 14 amino acids. The whole variable domain, remainder taken from reference TRBV7-2 and TRBJ2-5, is GAGVSQSPSNKVTEKGKDVELRCDPISGHTALYWYRQSLGQGLEFLIYFQGNSAPDKSGLPSDRFSAERTGGSVSTLTIQRTQQEDSAVYLCASSPDRGQETQYFGPGTRLLVL.

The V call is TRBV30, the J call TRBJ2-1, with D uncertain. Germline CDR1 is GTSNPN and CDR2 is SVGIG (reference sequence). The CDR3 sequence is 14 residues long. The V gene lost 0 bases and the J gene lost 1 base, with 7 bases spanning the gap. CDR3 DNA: TGTGCCTGGAGTGTACACGGGTCCTACAATGAGCAGTTCTTC. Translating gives CAWSVHGSYNEQFF.

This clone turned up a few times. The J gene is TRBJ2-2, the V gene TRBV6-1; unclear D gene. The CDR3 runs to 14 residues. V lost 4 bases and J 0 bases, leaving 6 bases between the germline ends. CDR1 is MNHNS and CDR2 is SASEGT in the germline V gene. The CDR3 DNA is TGTGCCAGCAGTGTTCCAGCGAACACCGGGGAGCTGTTTTTT. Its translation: CASSVPANTGELFF.

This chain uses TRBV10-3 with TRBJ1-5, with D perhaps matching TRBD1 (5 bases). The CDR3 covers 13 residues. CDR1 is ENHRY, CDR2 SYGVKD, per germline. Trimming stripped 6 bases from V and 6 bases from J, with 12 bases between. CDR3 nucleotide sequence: TGTGCCATCAGGGGAGGGGAAGGTCAGCCCCAGCATTTT. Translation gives CAIRGGEGQPQHF.